The 19 T cell receptor beta chains presented below share a single source sample, sequenced in a study of regulatory T cells in long-lasting Graves disease. The time point here: newly diagnosed GD, antithyroid drugs for less than 3 months. Extracted PBMC RNA gave rise to the TCR library. HTBI primers from iRepertoire and Arm-PCR of CDR3 regions yielded the TCR beta libraries. TCRdb independently ran MiXCR on the multiplex PCR reads; one entry per CDR3 protein. The data show fewer than 550,000 distinct CDR3 sequences, with about 15% seen just once and roughly 25% held by the top ten. This sample also belongs to another study, concerning T cells in Graves' hyperthyroidism and ophthalmopathy.

Sequencing was performed on peripheral blood mononuclear cells (PBMCs), taken at new diagnosis, from a patient treated with antithyroid drugs. These receptors all come from a woman aged 40-65 years with Graves disease.

This clonotype was seen repeatedly, ten times or more. The chain links TRBV12-3 or TRBV12-4 to TRBJ1-2, with D maybe TRBD1 (6 bases). This CDR3 spans 14 amino acids. The V and J ends lost 6 bases and 3 bases respectively, with 14 bases between them. CDR3 residues: CASRTGGGDYGYTF. CDR3 bases: TGTGCCAGCAGGACAGGTGGAGGGGACTATGGCTACACCTTC.

The chain is built from TRBV20-1 and TRBJ2-5; D call uncertain. With 8 bases removed from V and 2 bases from J, the gap between germline ends came to 9 bases. Germline V gene data show CDR1 as DFQATT and CDR2 as SNEGSKA (reference sequence). This CDR3 comprises 11 residues. The DNA for the CDR3 is TGCAGTACTCCCTTGCAAGAGACCCAGTACTTC. Amino acids: CSTPLQETQYF.

This clonotype was observed many times. The chain is built from TRBV2 and TRBJ2-5, with D uncertain. The length of the CDR3 is 12 residues. With 4 bases removed from V and 1 base from J, the gap between germline ends came to 4 bases. Germline V CDR1 and CDR2: SNHLY, FYNNEI. The CDR3 is CASSAVQETQYF. The CDR3 DNA sequence: TGTGCCAGCAGTGCGGTCCAAGAGACCCAGTACTTC.

This clonotype occurred many times. V usage is TRBV5-1 and J usage is TRBJ2-1; D gene uncertain. This CDR3 comprises 13 residues. Trimming cost V 1 base and J 7 bases, with 9 bases left between them. The germline gives CDR1 SGHRS, CDR2 YFSETQ. The CDR3 bases are TGCGCCAGCAGCTTGTTCGCAGGAAATGAGCAGTTCTTC. It is translated as CASSLFAGNEQFF.

This clonotype occurred many times. J is TRBJ1-2 and V is TRBV3-1; unclear D gene. V lost 1 base to trimming and J lost 6 bases, with 6 bases between them. The CDR3 is 12 amino acids. CDR1 is LGHDT, CDR2 YNNKEL, per germline (reference sequence). The CDR3: CASSQAKDGYTF. The CDR3 nucleotides are TGTGCCAGCAGCCAAGCCAAGGATGGCTACACCTTC.

The table lists this clonotype with a few counts. The rearrangement links TRBV28 to TRBJ1-6; TRBD1 matches 11 bases. The CDR3 is 17 amino acids. With V trimmed by 2 bases and J by 4 bases, 4 bases remained unmatched. CDR1 and CDR2 (germline): MDHEN, SYDVKM. The CDR3 bases are TGTGCCAGCAGTTTAACGGGACAGGGGGGGTATAATTCACCCCTCCACTTT. Amino acid sequence: CASSLTGQGGYNSPLHF.

This clonotype has a count of ten or more. The rearrangement joins TRBV11-2 to TRBJ2-2, with a tentative D call TRBD2 (5 bases). Trimming stripped 5 bases from V and 6 bases from J, with 13 bases between. Per the germline V gene, CDR1 is SGHAT and CDR2 is FQNNGV. CDR3 length: 14 amino acids. As DNA, the CDR3 is TGTGCCAGCAGCGCCCGCCTAGCATCCGGGGAGCTGTTTTTT. It yields the protein CASSARLASGELFF.

The CDR3 coding sequence is TGTGCCATCAGTGACGGACAGAGAAACGAGCAGTACTTC. Amino acids: CAISDGQRNEQYF. The chain carries TRBV10-3 and TRBJ2-7, with D possibly being TRBD1 (6 bases). Trimming removed 3 bases from V and 5 bases from J, with 11 bases in between. Germline V gene data show CDR1 as ENHRY and CDR2 as SYGVKD. The CDR3 length is 13 residues.

This clonotype was seen a few times. The chain uses TRBV25-1 and TRBJ1-3; D is uncertain. The CDR3 has 13 residues. Germline-derived CDR1 and CDR2 are MGHDK and SYGVNS. The CDR3 DNA follows: TGTGCATCGCAGTCCCTCTCTGGAAACACCATATATTTT. Translation: CASQSLSGNTIYF.

The sample holds a few counts of this clonotype. This chain uses TRBV4-2 with TRBJ2-3; D is uncertain. This CDR3 has 13 residues. Trimming shortened V by 3 bases and J by 7 bases, and 11 bases separated the two germline ends. The germline gives CDR1 LGHNA, CDR2 YNFKEQ. CDR3 amino acids: CASSQNSRNTQYF. Here the CDR3 DNA reads TGTGCCAGCAGCCAGAATTCGCGAAATACGCAGTATTTT.

This clonotype was recorded at least ten times. The chain links TRBV12-3 or TRBV12-4 to TRBJ2-1; D ambiguous. Trimming left V 4 bases short and J 4 bases short, with 11 bases between. This CDR3 is built from 14 residues. CDR3 DNA: TGTGCCAGCAGTTCCCTGACTGGTTACAATGAGCAGTTCTTC. Its translation is CASSSLTGYNEQFF.

The chain links TRBV7-9 to TRBJ1-1; D unclear. CDR1 is SEHNR and CDR2 is FQNEAQ in the germline V gene (reference sequence). CDR3 length: 15 amino acids. The V gene lost 1 base and the J gene lost 4 bases, with 13 bases spanning the gap. This CDR3 reads CASSLVKGVGTEAFF. CDR3 DNA: TGTGCCAGCAGCTTAGTCAAGGGAGTGGGCACTGAAGCTTTCTTT. The whole variable domain, remainder taken from reference TRBV7-9 and TRBJ1-1, is DTGVSQNPRHKITKRGQNVTFRCDPISEHNRLYWYRQTLGQGPEFLTYFQNEAQLEKSRLLSDRFSAERPKGSFSTLEIQRTEQGDSAMYLCASSLVKGVGTEAFFGQGTRLTVV.

This clonotype has ten or more counts. The CDR3 DNA reads TGTGCCAGCAGCCCCCCGGGGGCCCAAGGCGATACGCAGTATTTT. Translating it yields CASSPPGAQGDTQYF. The rearrangement links TRBV5-4 to TRBJ2-3; D might be TRBD1 or TRBD2, each matching 6 bases. V dropped 4 bases and J dropped 6 bases, with 18 bases sitting between them. In germline, CDR1 is SGHNT, CDR2 YYREEE (reference sequence). This CDR3 contains 15 residues.

This clonotype showed up just a few times. The chain uses TRBV7-9 and TRBJ2-7, with 10 positions matching TRBD2. Germline V CDR1 and CDR2: SEHNR, FQNEAQ (reference sequence). The CDR3 is 14 residues long. J gave up 4 bases and V 6 bases, and 6 bases lay outside the gene matches. CDR3 nucleotide sequence: TGTGCCAGCAGTCGAGCGGGGGGGGAGTACGAGCAGTACTTC. Amino acid sequence: CASSRAGGEYEQYF.

As regards this clonotype: This may come from a read error, since a much larger clone is one base off. This sequence joins TRBV6-2 or TRBV6-3 and TRBJ1-4, with D unclear. CDR1 MNHEY and CDR2 SVGEGT come from the germline V gene. The CDR3 is 16 residues long. V was shortened by 5 bases and J by 0 bases, with 13 bases between the two germline ends. CDR3 nucleotide sequence: TGTGCCAGCAGTCACACGGAGTATGCAACTAATGAAAAACTGTTTTTT. Its protein is CASSHTEYATNEKLFF.

In this sample, this clonotype turned up many times. The gene calls are TRBV7-3 and TRBJ2-3; no definite D call. V gave up 0 bases and J gave up 5 bases, with 12 bases separating them. The CDR3 is made up of 15 amino acids. Germline loops: CDR1 SGHTA, CDR2 FQGTGA. This chain's CDR3 is CASSLTHGGRDTQYF. CDR3 coding DNA: TGTGCCAGCAGCTTAACGCATGGTGGAAGAGATACGCAGTATTTT. The full variable domain, in which reference TRBV7-3 and TRBJ2-3 provide the parts outside the CDR3, is GAGVSQTPSNKVTEKGKYVELRCDPISGHTALYWYRQSLGQGPEFLIYFQGTGAADDSGLPNDRFFAVRPEGSVSTLKIQRTERGDSAVYLCASSLTHGGRDTQYFGPGTRLTVL.

The chain has TRBV3-1 and TRBJ2-7; 9 bases match TRBD2. CDR3 length: 15 residues. The trim removed 9 bases at V and 0 bases at J, leaving 9 bases unmatched. Looked up from germline, CDR1 is LGHDT and CDR2 is YNNKEL (reference sequence). Written as DNA, the CDR3 is TGTGCCAGTAGCGCGGGGGGGACCAGCTCCTACGAGCAGTACTTC. Translation: CASSAGGTSSYEQYF.

This clonotype has at least ten counts. The V call is TRBV30, the J call TRBJ2-7, with D unclear. Germline CDR1 GTSNPN, CDR2 SVGIG (reference sequence). V lost 5 bases and J 3 bases, leaving 14 bases between the germline ends. The CDR3 totals 13 residues. CDR3 in DNA: TGTGCCTGGGGGCCCTCACTGTACTACGAGCAGTACTTC. Translated: CAWGPSLYYEQYF.

This clonotype was seen repeatedly, ten times or more. This rearrangement joins TRBV2 to TRBJ2-5; 7 bases align to TRBD2. J lost 5 bases, V lost 7 bases, and 10 bases had no gene match. Per the germline V gene, CDR1 is SNHLY and CDR2 is FYNNEI. The CDR3 spans 14 residues. This CDR3 is CASMVSGSRETQYF. The DNA of the CDR3 is TGTGCCAGCATGGTTAGCGGGTCTCGGGAGACCCAGTACTTC.